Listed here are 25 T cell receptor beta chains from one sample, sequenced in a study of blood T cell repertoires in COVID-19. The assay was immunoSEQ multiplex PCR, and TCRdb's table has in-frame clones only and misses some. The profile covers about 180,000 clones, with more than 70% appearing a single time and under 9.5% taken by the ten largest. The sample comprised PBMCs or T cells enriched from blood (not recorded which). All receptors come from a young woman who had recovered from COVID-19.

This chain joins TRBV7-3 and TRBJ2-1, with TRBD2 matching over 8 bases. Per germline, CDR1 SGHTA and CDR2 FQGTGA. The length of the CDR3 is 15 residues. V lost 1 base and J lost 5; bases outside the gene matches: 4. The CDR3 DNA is TGTGCCAGCAGCTTAAAGGGGACTAGTGACAATGAGCAGTTCTTC. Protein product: CASSLKGTSDNEQFF.

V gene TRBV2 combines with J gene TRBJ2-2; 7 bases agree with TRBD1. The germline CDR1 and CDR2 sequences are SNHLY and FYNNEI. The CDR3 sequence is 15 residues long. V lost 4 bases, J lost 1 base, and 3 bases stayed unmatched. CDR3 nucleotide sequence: TGTGCCAGCAGTGGGACAGGCCGGAACACCGGGGAGCTGTTTTTT. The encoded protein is CASSGTGRNTGELFF.

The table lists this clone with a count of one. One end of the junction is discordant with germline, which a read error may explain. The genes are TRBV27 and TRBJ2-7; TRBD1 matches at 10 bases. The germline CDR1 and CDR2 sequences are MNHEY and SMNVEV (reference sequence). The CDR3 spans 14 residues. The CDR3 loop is CASSPGTGAPPSNF. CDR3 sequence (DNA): TGTGCCAGCAGTCCTGGGACAGGGGCCCCCCCCAGTAACTTC.

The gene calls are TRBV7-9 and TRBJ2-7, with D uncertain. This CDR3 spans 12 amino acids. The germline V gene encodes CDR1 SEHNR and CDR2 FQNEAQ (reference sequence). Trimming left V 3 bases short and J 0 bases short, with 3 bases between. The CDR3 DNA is TGTGCCAGCAGCTTTAGCTCCTACGAGCAGTACTTC. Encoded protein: CASSFSSYEQYF.

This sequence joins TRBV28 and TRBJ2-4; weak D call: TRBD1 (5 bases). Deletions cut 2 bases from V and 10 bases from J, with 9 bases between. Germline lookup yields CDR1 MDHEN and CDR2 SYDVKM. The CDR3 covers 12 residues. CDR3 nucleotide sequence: TGTGCCAGCAGTTTAAGGGCAGGGATTCAGTACTTC. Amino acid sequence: CASSLRAGIQYF.

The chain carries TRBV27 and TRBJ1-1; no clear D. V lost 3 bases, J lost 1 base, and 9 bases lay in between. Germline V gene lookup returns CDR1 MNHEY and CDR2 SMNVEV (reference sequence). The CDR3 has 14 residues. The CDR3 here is CASSFNFGNTEAFF. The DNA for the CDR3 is TGTGCCAGCAGTTTTAACTTCGGGAACACTGAAGCTTTCTTT.

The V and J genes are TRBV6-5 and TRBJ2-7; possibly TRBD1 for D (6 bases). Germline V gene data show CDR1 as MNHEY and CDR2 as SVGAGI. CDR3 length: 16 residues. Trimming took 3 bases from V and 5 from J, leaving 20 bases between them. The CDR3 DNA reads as TGTGCCAGCAGTTATGGGGCAGGGGAGTATCGGAACGAGCAGTACTTC. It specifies CASSYGAGEYRNEQYF.

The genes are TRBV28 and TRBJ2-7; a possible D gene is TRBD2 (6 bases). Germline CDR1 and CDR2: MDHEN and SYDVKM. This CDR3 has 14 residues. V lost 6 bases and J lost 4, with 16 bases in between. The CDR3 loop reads CASSGGGVNYEQYF. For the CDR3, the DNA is TGTGCCAGCAGCGGCGGAGGGGTCAATTACGAGCAGTACTTC.

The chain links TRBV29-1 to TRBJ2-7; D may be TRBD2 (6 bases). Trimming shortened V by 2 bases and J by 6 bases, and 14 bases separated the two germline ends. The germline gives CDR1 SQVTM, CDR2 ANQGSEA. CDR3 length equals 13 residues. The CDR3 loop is CSVEPAGSSEQYF. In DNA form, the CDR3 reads TGCAGCGTTGAACCGGCGGGGTCCAGCGAGCAGTACTTC.

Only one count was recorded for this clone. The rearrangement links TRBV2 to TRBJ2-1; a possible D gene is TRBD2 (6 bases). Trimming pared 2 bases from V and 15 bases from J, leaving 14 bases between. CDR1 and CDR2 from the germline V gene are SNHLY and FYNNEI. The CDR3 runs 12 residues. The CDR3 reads CASSELPSGGFF. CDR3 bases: TGTGCCAGCAGTGAATTGCCCTCCGGGGGGTTCTTC.

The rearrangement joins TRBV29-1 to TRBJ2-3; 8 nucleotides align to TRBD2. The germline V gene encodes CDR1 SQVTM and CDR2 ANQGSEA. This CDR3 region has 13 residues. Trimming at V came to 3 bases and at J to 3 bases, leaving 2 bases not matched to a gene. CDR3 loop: CSVEASGTDTQYF. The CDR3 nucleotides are TGCAGCGTTGAGGCTAGCGGGACAGATACGCAGTATTTT.

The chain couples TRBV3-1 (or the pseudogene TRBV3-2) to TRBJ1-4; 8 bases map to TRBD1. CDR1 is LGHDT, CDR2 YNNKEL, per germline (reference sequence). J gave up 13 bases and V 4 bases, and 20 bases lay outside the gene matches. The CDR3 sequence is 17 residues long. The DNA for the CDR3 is TGTGCCAGCAGCCGAGAAGGAGGACAGGGTCTAATGAAACCACTGTTTTTT. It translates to CASSREGGQGLMKPLFF.

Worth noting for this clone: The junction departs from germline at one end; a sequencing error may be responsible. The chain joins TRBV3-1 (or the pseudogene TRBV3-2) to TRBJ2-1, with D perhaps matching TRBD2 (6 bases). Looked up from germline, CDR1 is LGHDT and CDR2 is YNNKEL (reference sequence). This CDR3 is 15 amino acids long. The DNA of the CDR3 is TGTGCCAGCAGCCAAGATCAGGTTAACGCGGGAAGTACAATCTTC. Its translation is CASSQDQVNAGSTIF.

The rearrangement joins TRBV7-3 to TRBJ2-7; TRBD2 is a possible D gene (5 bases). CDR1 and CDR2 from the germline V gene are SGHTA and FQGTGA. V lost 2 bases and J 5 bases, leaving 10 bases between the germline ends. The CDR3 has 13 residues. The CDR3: CASSLQSGNEQYF. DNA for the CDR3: TGTGCCAGCAGCTTACAGTCGGGGAACGAGCAGTACTTC.

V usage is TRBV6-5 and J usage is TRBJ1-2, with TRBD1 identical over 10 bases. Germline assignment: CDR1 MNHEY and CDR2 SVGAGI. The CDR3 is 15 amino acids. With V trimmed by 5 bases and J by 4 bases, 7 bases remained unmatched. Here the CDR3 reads CASSTGQGVVYGYTF. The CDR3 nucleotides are TGTGCCAGCAGTACCGGACAGGGGGTGGTCTATGGCTACACCTTC.

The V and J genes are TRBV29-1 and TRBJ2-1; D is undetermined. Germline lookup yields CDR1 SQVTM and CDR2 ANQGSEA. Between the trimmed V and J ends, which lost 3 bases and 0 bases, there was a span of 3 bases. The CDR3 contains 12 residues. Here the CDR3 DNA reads TGCAGCGTTGACCGCTCCTACAATGAGCAGTTCTTC. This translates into CSVDRSYNEQFF.

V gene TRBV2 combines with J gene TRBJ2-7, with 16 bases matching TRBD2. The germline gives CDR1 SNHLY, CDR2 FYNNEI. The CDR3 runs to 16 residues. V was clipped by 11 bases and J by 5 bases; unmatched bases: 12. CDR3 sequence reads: CAASGLAGGPPHEQYF. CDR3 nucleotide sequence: TGTGCCGCCTCGGGACTAGCGGGAGGGCCGCCCCACGAGCAGTACTTC.

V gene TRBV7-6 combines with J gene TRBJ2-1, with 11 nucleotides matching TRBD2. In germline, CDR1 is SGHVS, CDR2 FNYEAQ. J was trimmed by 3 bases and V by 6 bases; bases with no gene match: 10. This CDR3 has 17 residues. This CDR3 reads CASSLTTGTSGYNEQFF. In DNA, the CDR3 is TGTGCCAGCAGTCTCACCACCGGGACTAGCGGCTACAATGAGCAGTTCTTC.

CDR3 amino acids: CASSYSPGGAEQYF. The CDR3 coding sequence is TGTGCCAGCAGTTACTCGCCGGGGGGCGCCGAGCAGTACTTC. The chain is built from TRBV6-5 and TRBJ2-7, with a tentative D call TRBD2 (7 bases). The CDR3 is made up of 14 amino acids. The germline V gene has CDR1 MNHEY and CDR2 SVGAGI. V dropped 0 bases and J dropped 6 bases, with 12 bases sitting between them.

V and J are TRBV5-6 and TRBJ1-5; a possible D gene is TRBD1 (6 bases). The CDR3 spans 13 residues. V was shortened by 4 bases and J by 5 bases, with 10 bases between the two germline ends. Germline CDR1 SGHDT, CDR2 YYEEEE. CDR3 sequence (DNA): TGTGCCAGCAGCCTGGGACAAGATCAGCCCCAGCATTTT. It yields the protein CASSLGQDQPQHF.

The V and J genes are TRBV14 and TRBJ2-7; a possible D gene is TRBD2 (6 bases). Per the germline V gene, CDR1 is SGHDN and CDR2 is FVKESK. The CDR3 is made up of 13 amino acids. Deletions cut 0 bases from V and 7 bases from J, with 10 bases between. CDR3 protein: CASSQDTGREQYF. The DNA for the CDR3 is TGTGCCAGCAGCCAAGATACCGGGAGAGAGCAGTACTTC.

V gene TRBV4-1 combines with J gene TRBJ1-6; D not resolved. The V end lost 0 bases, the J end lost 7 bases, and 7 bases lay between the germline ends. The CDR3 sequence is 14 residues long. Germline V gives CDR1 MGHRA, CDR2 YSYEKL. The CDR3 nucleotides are TGCGCCAGCAGCCAAGACTACAGCAATTCACCCCTCCACTTT. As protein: CASSQDYSNSPLHF.

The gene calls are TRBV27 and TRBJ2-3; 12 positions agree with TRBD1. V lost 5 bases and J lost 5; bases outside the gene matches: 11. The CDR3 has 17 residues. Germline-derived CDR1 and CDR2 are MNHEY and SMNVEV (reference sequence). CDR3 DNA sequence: TGTGCCAGCAGTAGGATGGGACAGGGGGCGAGGAAAGATACGCAGTATTTT. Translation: CASSRMGQGARKDTQYF.

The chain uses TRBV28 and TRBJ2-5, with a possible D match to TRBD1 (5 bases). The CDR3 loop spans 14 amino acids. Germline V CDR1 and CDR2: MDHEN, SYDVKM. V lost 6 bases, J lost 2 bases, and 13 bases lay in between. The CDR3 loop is CASRTSRGQETQYF. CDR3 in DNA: TGTGCCAGCAGGACCTCAAGGGGTCAAGAGACCCAGTACTTC.

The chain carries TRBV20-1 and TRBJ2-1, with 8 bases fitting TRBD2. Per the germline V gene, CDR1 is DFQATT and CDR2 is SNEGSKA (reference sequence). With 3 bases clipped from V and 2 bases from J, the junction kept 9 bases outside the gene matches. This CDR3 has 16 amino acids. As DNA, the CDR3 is TGCAGTGCTAGTTCCCTGCGGGAGGCCGCCTACAATGAGCAGTTCTTC. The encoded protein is CSASSLREAAYNEQFF.